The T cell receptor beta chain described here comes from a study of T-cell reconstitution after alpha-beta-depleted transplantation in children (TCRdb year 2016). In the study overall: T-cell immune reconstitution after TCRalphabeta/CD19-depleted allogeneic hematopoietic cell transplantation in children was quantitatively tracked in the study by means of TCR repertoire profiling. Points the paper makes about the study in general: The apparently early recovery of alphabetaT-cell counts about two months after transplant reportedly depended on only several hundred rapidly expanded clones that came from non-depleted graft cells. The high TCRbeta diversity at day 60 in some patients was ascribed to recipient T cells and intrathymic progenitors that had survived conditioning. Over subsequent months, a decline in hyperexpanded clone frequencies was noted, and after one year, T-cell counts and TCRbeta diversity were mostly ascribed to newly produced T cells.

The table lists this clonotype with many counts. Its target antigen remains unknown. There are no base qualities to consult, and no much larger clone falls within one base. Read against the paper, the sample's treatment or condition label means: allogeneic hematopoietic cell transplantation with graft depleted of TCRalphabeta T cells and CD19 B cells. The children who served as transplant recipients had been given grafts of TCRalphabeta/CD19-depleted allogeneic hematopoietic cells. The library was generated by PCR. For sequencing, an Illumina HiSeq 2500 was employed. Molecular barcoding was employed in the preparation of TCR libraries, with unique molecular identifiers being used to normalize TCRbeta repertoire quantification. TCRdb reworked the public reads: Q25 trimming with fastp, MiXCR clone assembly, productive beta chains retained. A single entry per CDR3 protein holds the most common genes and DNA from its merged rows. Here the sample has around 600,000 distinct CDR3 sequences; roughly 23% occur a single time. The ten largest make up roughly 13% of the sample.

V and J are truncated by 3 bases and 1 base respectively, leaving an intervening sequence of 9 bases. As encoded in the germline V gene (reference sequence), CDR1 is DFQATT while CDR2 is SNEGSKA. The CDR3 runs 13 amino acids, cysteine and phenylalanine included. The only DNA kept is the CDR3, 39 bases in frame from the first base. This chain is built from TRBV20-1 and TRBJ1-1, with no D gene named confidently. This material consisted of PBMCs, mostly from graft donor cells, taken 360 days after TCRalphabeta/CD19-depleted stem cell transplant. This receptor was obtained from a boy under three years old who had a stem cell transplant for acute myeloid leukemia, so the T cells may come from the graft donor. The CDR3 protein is CSARVGSNTEAFF. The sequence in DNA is TGCAGTGCTAGGGTGGGGTCGAACACTGAAGCTTTCTTT.